This TCR beta chain was recovered during a study of blood T cells in healthy people across ages. General study findings and limits: Unsorted PBMCs blocked a conclusive comparison of naive and antigen-experienced cells.

This clonotype was recorded at least ten times. Its specificity is not known. Every sample gave at least 6 micrograms of total RNA when it was extracted. The CDR3 is 14 residues long. Trimming took 0 bases from V and 5 from J, leaving 10 bases between them. CDR1 and CDR2 (germline): SEHNR, FQNEAQ (reference sequence). The second PCR ran about 6 to 11 cycles with a sample-barcoded 5' primer and J-beta primers. TCRdb reprocessed the 5' RACE reads with MiXCR, giving one entry per CDR3 protein. The top ten clones hold 7% to 9% of a sample with 1.4 million to 1.5 million distinct CDR3 sequences, roughly 45% of them seen once.

The chain couples TRBV7-9 to TRBJ1-2; no reliable D call. The clonotype comes from a woman aged 18-35 years in good health. The sequencing input was blood. The CDR3 DNA reads as TGTGCCAGCAGCTTAGCGCAGGCCCTATATGGCTACACCTTC. Protein product: CASSLAQALYGYTF.